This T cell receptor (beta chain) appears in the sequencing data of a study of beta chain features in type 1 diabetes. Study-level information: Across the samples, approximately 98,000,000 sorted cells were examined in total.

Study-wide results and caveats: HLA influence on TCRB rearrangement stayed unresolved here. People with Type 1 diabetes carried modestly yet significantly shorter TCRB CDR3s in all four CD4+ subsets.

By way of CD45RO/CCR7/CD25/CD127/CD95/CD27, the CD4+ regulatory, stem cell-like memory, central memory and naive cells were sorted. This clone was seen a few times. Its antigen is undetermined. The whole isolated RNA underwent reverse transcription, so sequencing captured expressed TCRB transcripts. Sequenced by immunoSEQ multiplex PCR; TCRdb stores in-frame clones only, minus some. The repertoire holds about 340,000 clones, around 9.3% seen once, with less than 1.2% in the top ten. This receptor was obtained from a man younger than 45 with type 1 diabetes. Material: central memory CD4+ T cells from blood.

CDR3: CASSVDMNYGYTF. The CDR3 DNA reads TGTGCCAGCAGCGTGGATATGAACTATGGCTACACCTTC. This sequence joins TRBV7-2 and TRBJ1-2; no firm D call. Germline CDR1 reads SGHTA; CDR2 reads FQGNSA. Trimming took off 5 bases at V and 2 bases at J, with 9 bases between the two ends. The CDR3 has 13 amino acids. The full variable domain, in which reference TRBV7-2 and TRBJ1-2 provide the parts outside the CDR3, is GAGVSQSPSNKVTEKGKDVELRCDPISGHTALYWYRQSLGQGLEFLIYFQGNSAPDKSGLPSDRFSAERTGGSVSTLTIQRTQQEDSAVYLCASSVDMNYGYTFGSGTRLTVV.